This record concerns one T cell receptor beta chain sequence. Its cognate antigen is unknown. Since a much larger clone is just one base distant, this may be a read error. Beta-chain TCR CDR3 regions were amplified from RNA transcripts. HTBI primers served in a first-round RT-PCR, which a second-round multiplex PCR followed. TCRdb processed the multiplex PCR reads anew with MiXCR; each CDR3 protein has one entry. This sample carries 650,000 to 900,000 distinct CDR3 sequences, 40% of them seen once, and the ten largest clones take 44%. Trimming took off 8 bases at V and 4 bases at J, with 11 bases between the two ends. Germline assignment: CDR1 SNHLY and CDR2 FYNNEI. This CDR3 has 12 amino acids. These data belong to a study of Graves' ophthalmopathy and Graves' hyperthyroidism. None of the included patients had other autoimmune diseases, uncontrolled infections, pregnancy or lactation, as these led to exclusion. Diagnosis was based on clinical symptoms, serum thyroxine, TRAb, thyroid ultrasound and orbital computed tomography. A volume of around 9.5 ml of fresh peripheral blood supplied the PBMCs.

General study results and limits: As the model predicted ophthalmopathy progression, it achieved a sensitivity of 70.59% and a specificity of 72.22%.

The TCR sequence derives from an adult man with Graves' ophthalmopathy. Sequenced sample: peripheral blood. The chain links TRBV2 to TRBJ1-2; D is possibly TRBD1 (6 bases). The CDR3 DNA reads TGTGCCAGCGAGTCAGGGGCCTATGGCTACACCTTC. It specifies CASESGAYGYTF.